The T cell receptor beta chain under discussion was sequenced for a study of blood T cell repertoires in COVID-19. About the study: T cells, B-cell-depleted T cells, or PBMCs provided the cDNA or gDNA that served as material.

In the authors' methods: Counts of nucleated cells, estimated from reference gene primer amplification, were obtained. The data were produced by immunoSEQ multiplex PCR, yet TCRdb's version contains in-frame clones alone and is incomplete. D and trimming come from the DNA, and the V and J calls and clone size come from that table. The sample lists about 110,000 clones; 80% to 90% were seen once. Source material: peripheral blood. This TCR was recovered from a human donor in a cohort sampled during active COVID-19.

CDR3 coding DNA: TGTGCCAGCAGTTACTCGAGGGGGTACTACGAGCAGTACTTC. Its translation is CASSYSRGYYEQYF. The V call is TRBV6-6, the J call TRBJ2-7; D possibly corresponds to TRBD1 (6 bases). Germline-derived CDR1 and CDR2 are MNHNY and SVGAGI (reference sequence). The ends were cut back, 0 bases at V and 3 bases at J, with 9 bases in the middle. The CDR3 extends over 14 amino acids.